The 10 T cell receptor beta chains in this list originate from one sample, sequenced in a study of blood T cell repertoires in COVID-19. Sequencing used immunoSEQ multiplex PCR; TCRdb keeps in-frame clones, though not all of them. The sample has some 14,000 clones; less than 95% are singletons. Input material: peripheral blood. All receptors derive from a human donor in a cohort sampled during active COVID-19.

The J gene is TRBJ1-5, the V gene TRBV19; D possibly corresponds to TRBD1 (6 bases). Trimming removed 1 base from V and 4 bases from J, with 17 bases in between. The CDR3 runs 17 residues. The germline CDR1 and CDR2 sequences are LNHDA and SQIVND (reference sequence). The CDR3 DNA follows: TGTGCCAGTAGTATAGGCTTGGGCGAAAGGGGGAATCAGCCCCAGCATTTT. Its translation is CASSIGLGERGNQPQHF.

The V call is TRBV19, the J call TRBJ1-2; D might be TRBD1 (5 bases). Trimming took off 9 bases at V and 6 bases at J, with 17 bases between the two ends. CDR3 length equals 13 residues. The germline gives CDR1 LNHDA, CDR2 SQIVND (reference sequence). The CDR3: CASPARQTNGYTF. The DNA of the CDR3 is TGTGCCAGCCCCGCAAGACAGACGAATGGCTACACCTTC. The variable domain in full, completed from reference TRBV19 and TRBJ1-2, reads DGGITQSPKYLFRKEGQNVTLSCEQNLNHDAMYWYRQDPGQGLRLIYYSQIVNDFQKGDIAEGYSVSREKKESFPLTVTSAQKNPTAFYLCASPARQTNGYTFGSGTRLTVV.

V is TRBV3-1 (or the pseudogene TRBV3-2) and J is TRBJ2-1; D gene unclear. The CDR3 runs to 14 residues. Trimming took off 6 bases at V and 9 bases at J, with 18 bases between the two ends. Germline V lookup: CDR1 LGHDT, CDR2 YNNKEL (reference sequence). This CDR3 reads CASRLGRLVGEQFF. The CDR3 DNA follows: TGTGCCAGCAGACTCGGTCGGCTAGTCGGTGAGCAGTTCTTC.

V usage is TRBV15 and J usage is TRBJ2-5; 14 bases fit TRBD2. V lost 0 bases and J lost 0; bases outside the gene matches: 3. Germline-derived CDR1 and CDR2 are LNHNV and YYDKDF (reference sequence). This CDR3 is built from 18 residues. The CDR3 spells CATSRDRLAGGHQETQYF. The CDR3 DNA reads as TGTGCCACCAGCAGAGATCGACTAGCGGGGGGGCACCAAGAGACCCAGTACTTC. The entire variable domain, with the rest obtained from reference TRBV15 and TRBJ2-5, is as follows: DAMVIQNPRYQVTQFGKPVTLSCSQTLNHNVMYWYQQKSSQAPKLLFHYYDKDFNNEADTPDNFQSRRPNTSFCFLDIRSPGLGDTAMYLCATSRDRLAGGHQETQYFGPGTRLLVL.

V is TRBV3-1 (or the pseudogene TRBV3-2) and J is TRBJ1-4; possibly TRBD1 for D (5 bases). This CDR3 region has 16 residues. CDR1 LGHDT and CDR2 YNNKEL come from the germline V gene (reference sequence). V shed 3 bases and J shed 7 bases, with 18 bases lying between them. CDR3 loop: CASSQSDGAYGEKLFF. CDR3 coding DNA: TGTGCCAGCAGCCAGTCCGATGGGGCCTATGGTGAAAAACTGTTTTTT.

This chain's CDR3 is CASSQTRDRGEKLFF. DNA of the CDR3: TGTGCCAGCAGCCAAACCCGGGACAGGGGAGAAAAACTGTTTTTT. The chain is built from TRBV14 and TRBJ1-4; TRBD1 matches at 10 bases. Germline V gives CDR1 SGHDN, CDR2 FVKESK. Trimming cost V 2 bases and J 8 bases; bases outside gene matches: 5. The CDR3 is made up of 15 amino acids.

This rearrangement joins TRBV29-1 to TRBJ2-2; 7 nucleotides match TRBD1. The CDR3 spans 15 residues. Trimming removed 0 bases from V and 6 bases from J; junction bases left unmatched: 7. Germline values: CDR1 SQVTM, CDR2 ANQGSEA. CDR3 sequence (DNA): TGCAGCGTTGAAGACCCCCCCGGGACAGCCGGGGAGCTGTTTTTT. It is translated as CSVEDPPGTAGELFF.

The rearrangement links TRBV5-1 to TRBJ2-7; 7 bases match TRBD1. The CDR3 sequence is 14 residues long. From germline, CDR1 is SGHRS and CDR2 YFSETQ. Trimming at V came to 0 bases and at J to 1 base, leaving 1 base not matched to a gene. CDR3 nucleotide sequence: TGCGCCAGCAGCTTGGGGGACAGTTCCTACGAGCAGTACTTC. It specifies CASSLGDSSYEQYF.

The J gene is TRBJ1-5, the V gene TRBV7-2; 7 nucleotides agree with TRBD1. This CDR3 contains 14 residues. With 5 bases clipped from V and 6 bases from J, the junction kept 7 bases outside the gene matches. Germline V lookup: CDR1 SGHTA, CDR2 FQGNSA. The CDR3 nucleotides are TGTGCCAGCAGCCAACAGGGGAGCGGTCAGCCCCAGCATTTT. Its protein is CASSQQGSGQPQHF.

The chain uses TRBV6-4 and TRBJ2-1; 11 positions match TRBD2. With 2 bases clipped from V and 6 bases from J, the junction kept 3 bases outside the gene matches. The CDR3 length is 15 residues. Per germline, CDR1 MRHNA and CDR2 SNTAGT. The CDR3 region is CASSDRSGGVNEQFF. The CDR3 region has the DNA TGTGCCAGCAGTGACCGTAGCGGGGGGGTCAATGAGCAGTTCTTC.